This TCR beta chain was identified during a study of cytomegalovirus exposure and HLA in healthy donors. Study conclusions and caveats: Later analysis placed DRB1 highest and HLA-C lowest in TCR association rates, which differed by HLA locus. In an earlier analysis, most TCR beta V segments were productive about 87% or about 30% of the time.

Vbeta (60) and Jbeta (13) primers were used in the PCR. Some clones are missing from TCRdb's copy, which holds only in-frame ones; the method was immunoSEQ multiplex PCR. The sample has fewer than 150,000 clones; 80% are singletons. The V gene's germline CDR1 is SEHNR and CDR2 FQNEAQ (reference sequence). V dropped 1 base and J dropped 2; count of bases not matched to a gene: 6. The CDR3 spans 17 residues. On this clone itself: The target antigen is unknown.

The V and J genes are TRBV7-9 and TRBJ2-5; 11 nucleotides match TRBD2. Material for sequencing was PBMCs. This sequence was found in a man aged 35 to 55 in good health and CMV-seronegative. The CDR3 DNA reads as TGTGCCAGCAGCTTAGGGTCTAGCGGGGGGCCTCAAGAGACCCAGTACTTC. Translating it yields CASSLGSSGGPQETQYF.